The present entry profiles one TCR beta chain with its context. The entry originates in a study of shared clonotypes between healthy human individuals. The CDR3 totals 15 residues. Germline assignment: CDR1 SGHNT and CDR2 YYREEE (reference sequence). V dropped 4 bases and J dropped 3 bases, with 15 bases sitting between them. Here immunoSEQ multiplex PCR was the method, and the copy in TCRdb shows in-frame clones only, minus some. The sample consists of over a million clones, approximately 97% of them appearing once. The rearrangement uses TRBV5-4 and TRBJ2-3, with D maybe TRBD1 (6 bases). Sequencing input: naive CD4+ T cells sorted from blood. Stated subset: CD45RA+ positively selected. This clonotype was obtained from a man under 40 in good health. Here the CDR3 reads CASSAGGGPTDTQYF. The CDR3, as DNA: TGTGCCAGCAGCGCAGGTGGGGGCCCAACAGATACGCAGTATTTT.